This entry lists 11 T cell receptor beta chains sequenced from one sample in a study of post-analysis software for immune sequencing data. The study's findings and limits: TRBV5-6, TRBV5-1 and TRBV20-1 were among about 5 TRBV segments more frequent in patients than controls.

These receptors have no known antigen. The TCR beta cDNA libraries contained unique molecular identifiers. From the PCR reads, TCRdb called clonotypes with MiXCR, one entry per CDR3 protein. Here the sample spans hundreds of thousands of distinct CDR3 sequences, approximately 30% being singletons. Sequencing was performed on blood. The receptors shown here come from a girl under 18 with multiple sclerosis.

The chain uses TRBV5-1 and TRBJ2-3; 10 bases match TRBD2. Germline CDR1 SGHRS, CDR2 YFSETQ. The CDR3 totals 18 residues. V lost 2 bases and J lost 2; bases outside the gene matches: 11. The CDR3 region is CASSFGLAGAKYTDTQYF. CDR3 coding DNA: TGCGCCAGCAGCTTCGGGCTAGCGGGGGCGAAATACACAGATACGCAGTATTTT.

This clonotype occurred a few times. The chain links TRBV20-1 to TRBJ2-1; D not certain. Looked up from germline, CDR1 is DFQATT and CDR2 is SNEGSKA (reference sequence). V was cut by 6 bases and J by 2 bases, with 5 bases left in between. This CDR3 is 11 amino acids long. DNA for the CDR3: TGCAGTGCGGCTCCCTACAATGAGCAGTTCTTC. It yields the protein CSAAPYNEQFF.

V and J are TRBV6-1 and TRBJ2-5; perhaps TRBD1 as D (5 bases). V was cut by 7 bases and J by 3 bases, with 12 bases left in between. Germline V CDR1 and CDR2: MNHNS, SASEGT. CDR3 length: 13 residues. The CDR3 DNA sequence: TGTGCCAGCAACAGGCAGGCGAAAGAGACCCAGTACTTC. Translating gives CASNRQAKETQYF.

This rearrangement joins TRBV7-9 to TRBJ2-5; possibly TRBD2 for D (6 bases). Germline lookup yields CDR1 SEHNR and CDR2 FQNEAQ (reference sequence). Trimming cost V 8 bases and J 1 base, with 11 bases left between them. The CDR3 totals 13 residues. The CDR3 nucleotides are TGTGCCAGCCGGGGGACTCGCCAAGAGACCCAGTACTTC. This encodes CASRGTRQETQYF.

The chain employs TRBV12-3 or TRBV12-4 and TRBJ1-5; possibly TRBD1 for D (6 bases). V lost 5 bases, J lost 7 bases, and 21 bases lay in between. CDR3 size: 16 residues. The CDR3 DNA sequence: TGTGCCAGCAGTCCCGAAACCGGGACAACGGGACAGCCCCAGCATTTT. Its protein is CASSPETGTTGQPQHF.

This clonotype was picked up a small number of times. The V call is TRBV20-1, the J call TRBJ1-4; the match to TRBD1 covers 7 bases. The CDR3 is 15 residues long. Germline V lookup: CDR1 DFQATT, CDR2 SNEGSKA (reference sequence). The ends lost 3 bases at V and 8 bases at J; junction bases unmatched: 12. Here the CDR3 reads CSASLGGGFGEKLFF. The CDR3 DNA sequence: TGCAGTGCTAGCTTAGGGGGCGGTTTTGGCGAAAAACTGTTTTTT.

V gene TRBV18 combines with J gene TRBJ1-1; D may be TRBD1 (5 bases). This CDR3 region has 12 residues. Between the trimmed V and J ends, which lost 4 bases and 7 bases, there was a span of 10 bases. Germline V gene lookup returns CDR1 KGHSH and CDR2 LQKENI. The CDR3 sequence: CASSHGTDEAFF. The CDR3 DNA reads TGTGCCAGCTCACACGGGACGGATGAAGCTTTCTTT.

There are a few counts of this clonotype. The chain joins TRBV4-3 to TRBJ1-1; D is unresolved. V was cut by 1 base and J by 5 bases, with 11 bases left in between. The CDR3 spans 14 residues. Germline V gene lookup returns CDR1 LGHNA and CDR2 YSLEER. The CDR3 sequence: CASSQVRAATEAFF. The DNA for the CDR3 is TGCGCCAGCAGCCAAGTTCGGGCAGCTACTGAAGCTTTCTTT.

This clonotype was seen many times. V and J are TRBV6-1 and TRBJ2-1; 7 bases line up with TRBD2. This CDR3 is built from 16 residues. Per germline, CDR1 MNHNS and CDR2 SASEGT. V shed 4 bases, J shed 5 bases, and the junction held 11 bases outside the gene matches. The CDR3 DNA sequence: TGTGCCAGCAGTGCGCCACCAGCGGGAAGGGACAATGAGCAGTTCTTC. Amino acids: CASSAPPAGRDNEQFF.

This CDR3 is CSAIPAENHNEQFF. The CDR3 region has the DNA TGCAGTGCCATCCCAGCGGAGAACCACAATGAGCAGTTCTTC. V gene TRBV20-1 combines with J gene TRBJ2-1; possible D gene TRBD2, 5 bases. V shed 6 bases and J shed 5 bases, with 17 bases lying between them. This CDR3 has 14 residues. Germline CDR1 is DFQATT and CDR2 is SNEGSKA (reference sequence).

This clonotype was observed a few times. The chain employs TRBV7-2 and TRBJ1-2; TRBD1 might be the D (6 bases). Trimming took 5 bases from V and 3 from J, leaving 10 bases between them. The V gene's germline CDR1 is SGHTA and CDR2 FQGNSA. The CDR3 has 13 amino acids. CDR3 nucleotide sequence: TGTGCCAGCAGCGCGGACAGTGACTATGGCTACACCTTC. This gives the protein CASSADSDYGYTF.